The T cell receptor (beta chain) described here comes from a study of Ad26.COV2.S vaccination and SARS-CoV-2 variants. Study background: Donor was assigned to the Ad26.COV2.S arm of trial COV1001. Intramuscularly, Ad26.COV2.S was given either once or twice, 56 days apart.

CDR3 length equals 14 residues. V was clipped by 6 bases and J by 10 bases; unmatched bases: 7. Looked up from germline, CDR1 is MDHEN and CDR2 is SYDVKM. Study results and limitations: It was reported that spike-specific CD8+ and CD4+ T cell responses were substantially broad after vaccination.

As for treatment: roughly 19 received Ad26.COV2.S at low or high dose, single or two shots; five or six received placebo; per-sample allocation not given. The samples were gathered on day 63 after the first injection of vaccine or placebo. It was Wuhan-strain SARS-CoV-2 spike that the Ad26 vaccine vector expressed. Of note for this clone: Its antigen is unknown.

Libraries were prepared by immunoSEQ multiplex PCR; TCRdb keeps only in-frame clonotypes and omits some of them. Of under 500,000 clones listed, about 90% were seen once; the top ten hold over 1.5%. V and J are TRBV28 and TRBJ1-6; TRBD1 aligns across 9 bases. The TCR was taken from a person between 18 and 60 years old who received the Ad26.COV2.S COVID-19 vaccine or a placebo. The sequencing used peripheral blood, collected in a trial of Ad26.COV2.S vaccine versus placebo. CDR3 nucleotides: TGTGCCAGCAGCCAGACAGGGGGGGTGTCACCCCTCCACTTT. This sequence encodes CASSQTGGVSPLHF.